This T cell receptor beta chain is from a study of blood T cell repertoires in COVID-19. Study-wide background: The United States, Italy and Spain provided the acute and convalescent COVID-19 samples. The analysed material was cDNA or gDNA that came from T cells, B-cell-depleted T cells, or PBMCs.

As processed by the authors: The assay estimated nucleated cells by amplifying reference gene primers. Sequencing used immunoSEQ multiplex PCR; TCRdb keeps in-frame clones, though not all of them. V, J and clone size reflect that table, while D and trimming were determined from the DNA. The table records roughly 72,000 clones, about 80% of them present only once. This clone was picked up one time. What was sequenced was peripheral blood. The sequence was collected from a man between 65 and 80 years old who had recovered from COVID-19.

CDR3 nucleotides: TGTGCCAGCAGCGCGGATTATTCACCCCTCCACTTT. This codes for CASSADYSPLHF. This chain connects TRBV5-6 to TRBJ1-6; D unresolved. The V and J ends lost 4 bases and 8 bases respectively, with 7 bases between them. Germline loops: CDR1 SGHDT, CDR2 YYEEEE. The CDR3 contains 12 residues.